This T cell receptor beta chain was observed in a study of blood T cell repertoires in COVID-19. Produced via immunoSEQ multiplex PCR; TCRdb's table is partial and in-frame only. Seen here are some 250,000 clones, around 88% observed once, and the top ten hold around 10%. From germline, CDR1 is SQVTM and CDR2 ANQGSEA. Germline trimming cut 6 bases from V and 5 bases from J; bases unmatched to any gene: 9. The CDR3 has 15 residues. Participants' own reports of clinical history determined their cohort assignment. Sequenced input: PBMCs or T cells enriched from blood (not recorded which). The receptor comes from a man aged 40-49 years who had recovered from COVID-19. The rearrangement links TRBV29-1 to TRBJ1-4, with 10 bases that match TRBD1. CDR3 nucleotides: TGCAGCGTAGCGACAGGGGGCAACCCAAATGAAAAACTGTTTTTT. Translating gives CSVATGGNPNEKLFF.